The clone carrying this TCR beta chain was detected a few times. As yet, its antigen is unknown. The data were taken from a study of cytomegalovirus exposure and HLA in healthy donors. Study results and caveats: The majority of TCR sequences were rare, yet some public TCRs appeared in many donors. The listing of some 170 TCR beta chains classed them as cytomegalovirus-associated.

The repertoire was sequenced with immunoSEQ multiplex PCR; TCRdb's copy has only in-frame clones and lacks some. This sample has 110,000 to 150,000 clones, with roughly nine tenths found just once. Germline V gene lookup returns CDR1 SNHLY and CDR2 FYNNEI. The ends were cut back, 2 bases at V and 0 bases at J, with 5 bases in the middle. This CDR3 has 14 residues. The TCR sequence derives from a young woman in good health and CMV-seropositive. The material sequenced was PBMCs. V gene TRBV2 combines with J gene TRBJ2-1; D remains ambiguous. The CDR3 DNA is TGTGCCAGCAGTGAACACAGCTCCTACAATGAGCAGTTCTTC. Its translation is CASSEHSSYNEQFF.